This is a list of T cell receptor beta chains from one sample in a study of CD8 T cells in ankylosing spondylitis. MiXCR, run by TCRdb on the 5' RACE reads, gives a single entry per CDR3 protein. This table holds about 130,000 distinct CDR3 sequences, roughly 6.6% found once. The sequencing input was blood, either unsorted or a sorted T cell fraction (not recorded which). These TCRs come from a female donor with ankylosing spondylitis or in good health (not recorded which). CDR3s include the opening cysteine and the closing phenylalanine or tryptophan. The D gene is left open where the match is weak. Only some rows state a clone size, as once, few, many or a class for expanded clones.

clone size	D gene	V gene	J gene	CDR3 DNA	CDR3 protein
many	-	TRBV7-3	TRBJ1-1	TGTGCCAGCAGCCTAACCAGGGAAAGTACTGAAGCTTTCTTT	CASSLTRESTEAFF
many	-	TRBV20-1	TRBJ1-4	TGCAGTGCTTTCTTGGAAAAACTGTTTTTT	CSAFLEKLFF
-	TRBD1	TRBV7-9	TRBJ2-1	TGTGCCGGCAGCCCCAGGACAGGGGCGTCCTACAATGAGCAGTTCTTC	CAGSPRTGASYNEQFF
many	-	TRBV20-1	TRBJ1-1	TGCAGTGCTCCAAGGGAGGCGAACACTGAAGCTTTCTTT	CSAPREANTEAFF
many	-	TRBV3-1	TRBJ2-7	TGTGCCAGCAGCCAAGATTCAGGAACCCCCTCCTACGAGCAGTACTTC	CASSQDSGTPSYEQYF
-	-	TRBV7-7	TRBJ2-5	TGTGCTAGCAGCTTACCAGGGGTTGGCGAGACCCAGTACTTC	CASSLPGVGETQYF
many	TRBD2	TRBV12-3/TRBV12-4	TRBJ2-1	TGTGCCAGCACCTCCGGGACTACCTGGAATGAGCAGTTCTTC	CASTSGTTWNEQFF
-	-	TRBV11-3	TRBJ2-3	TGTGCCAGCAGCTTAGATCCGGAAGTAGGCACAGATACGCAGTATTTT	CASSLDPEVGTDTQYF
-	-	TRBV11-2	TRBJ1-4	TGTGCCAGCAGTCCTACAGGGTCGGCTAATGAAAAACTGTTTTTT	CASSPTGSANEKLFF
-	-	TRBV5-3	TRBJ2-2	TGTGCCATCGGCCCCGGGCTCCCCTCCGGGGAGCTGTTTTTT	CAIGPGLPSGELFF
many	-	TRBV24-1	TRBJ1-5	TGTGCCACCAGTGTGAATAGCAATCAGCCCCAGCATTTT	CATSVNSNQPQHF
-	TRBD1	TRBV7-9	TRBJ1-2	TGTGCCAGCAGCTTATCGGGGACAGGGGCCTATGGCTACACCTTC	CASSLSGTGAYGYTF
many	TRBD1	TRBV20-1	TRBJ1-2	TGCAGTGCCCTGGGACAGGCCTATGGCTACACCTTC	CSALGQAYGYTF
many	-	TRBV7-2	TRBJ1-2	TGTGCCAGCAGCTTAGAAACGGCACTACCCTACACCTTC	CASSLETALPYTF
many	-	TRBV6-5	TRBJ1-6	TGTGCCAGCTTACTTGACAGGAGGTCACCCCTCCACTTT	CASLLDRRSPLHF
many	-	TRBV2	TRBJ2-1	TGTGCCAGCAGTGATTCGGGCTACAATGAGCAGTTCTTC	CASSDSGYNEQFF
many	-	TRBV7-3	TRBJ2-1	TGTGCCAGCAGGGCTAGGGATTCCGGGTCCGAGCAGTTCTTC	CASRARDSGSEQFF
few	TRBD1	TRBV5-1	TRBJ1-1	TGCGCCAGCAGCTTGGGACGGGACAGGGTGAGGAGCACTGAAGCTTTCTTT	CASSLGRDRVRSTEAFF
many	-	TRBV12-3/TRBV12-4	TRBJ1-4	TGTGCCAGCAGTACAACCGTGACTAATGAAAAACTGTTTTTT	CASSTTVTNEKLFF
many	-	TRBV20-1	TRBJ2-2	TGCAGTGCAAGGAGGGGGGGCGCAAACACCGGGGAGCTGTTTTTT	CSARRGGANTGELFF
many	TRBD2	TRBV7-3	TRBJ2-2	TGTGCCAGCAGTCCCGGACTAGCCTTCGGGGAGCTGTTTTTT	CASSPGLAFGELFF
many	-	TRBV4-3	TRBJ1-2	TGCGCCAGCAGCCAAGGAGGGGGGACCTATGGCTACACCTTC	CASSQGGGTYGYTF
many	-	TRBV30	TRBJ2-2	TGTGCCTGGATTGGGGGGTACGCCGGGGAGCTGTTTTTT	CAWIGGYAGELFF
many	TRBD1	TRBV29-1	TRBJ1-4	TGCAGCGCCCGACAGGGGAATGAAAAACTGTTTTTT	CSARQGNEKLFF
many	-	TRBV5-1	TRBJ1-1	TGCGCCAGCACCTCCGGCCCGGGGGCGGCGAACACTGAAGCTTTCTTT	CASTSGPGAANTEAFF
many	-	TRBV5-1	TRBJ2-7	TGCGCCAGCAGCGAGGGAACACAGGTAGCTACTAGGGAGCAGTACTTC	CASSEGTQVATREQYF
many	-	TRBV5-5	TRBJ2-1	TGTGCCAGCAGCTTGGAACCGAGTTCCTTTGACAATGAGCAGTTCTTC	CASSLEPSSFDNEQFF
many	-	TRBV12-3/TRBV12-4	TRBJ2-3	TGTGCCAGCAGTAGAACGAGGGGAGATACGCAGTATTTT	CASSRTRGDTQYF
many	TRBD1	TRBV7-9	TRBJ2-5	TGTGCCAGCAGCATAGAATCTCGACAGGGACCGTACTTC	CASSIESRQGPYF
few	-	TRBV29-1	TRBJ1-1	TGCAGCGTTCGGGACGGGCGGGAAGCTTTCTTT	CSVRDGREAFF
many	TRBD1	TRBV7-3	TRBJ2-6	TGTGCCAGCAGCTCTACCGGGACAGGATACTCTGGGGCCAACGTCCTGACTTTC	CASSSTGTGYSGANVLTF
many	-	TRBV9	TRBJ1-2	TGTGCCAGCAGCCTTCGACAGGTTGGCGATGGCTACACCTTC	CASSLRQVGDGYTF
many	-	TRBV7-2	TRBJ2-5	TGTGCCAGCAGCTTAGGGGCCAGGGCCCAAGAGACCCAGTACTTC	CASSLGARAQETQYF
many	TRBD1	TRBV2	TRBJ2-1	TGTGCCACCCGGACAGGGAGCTCCTACAATGAGCAGTTCTTC	CATRTGSSYNEQFF
few	TRBD1	TRBV5-1	TRBJ2-3	TGCGCCAGCAGCTCTCATCCGGGACAGGGGGCTCTAGATACGCAGTATTTT	CASSSHPGQGALDTQYF
many	-	TRBV4-2	TRBJ1-2	TGTGCCAGCAGCCAAGATTTGACAGGAAGAGGCTACACCTTC	CASSQDLTGRGYTF
many	TRBD1	TRBV30	TRBJ1-5	TGTGCCTGGGACTCGGGACAGGTTAGCAATCAGCCCCAGCATTTT	CAWDSGQVSNQPQHF
-	-	TRBV30	TRBJ1-1	TGTGCCTGGAACTCCGGGGGCGGCTACACTGAAGCTTTCTTT	CAWNSGGGYTEAFF
many	-	TRBV30	TRBJ1-2	TGTGCCTGGAGTGTACTTCGGGGAGTAGGGGGCTACACCTTC	CAWSVLRGVGGYTF
many	-	TRBV29-1	TRBJ2-2	TGCAGCGTTGAAGAATTTGGGGGAGGTTACACCGGGGAGCTGTTTTTT	CSVEEFGGGYTGELFF
many	-	TRBV4-2	TRBJ2-1	TGTGCCAGCAGCCAAGTCGAGACTAACAATGAGCAGTTCTTC	CASSQVETNNEQFF
-	-	TRBV3-1	TRBJ2-7	TGTGCCGGCAGCCAAGTAAGCTACGAGCAGTACTTC	CAGSQVSYEQYF
many	TRBD2	TRBV20-1	TRBJ2-3	TGCAGTGCTAGAGACCAACGGGGACTAGCGCATAACACAGATACGCAGTATTTT	CSARDQRGLAHNTDTQYF
many	TRBD2	TRBV5-1	TRBJ2-3	TGCGCCAGCAAGCTAGCGGTGGGAGATACGCAGTATTTT	CASKLAVGDTQYF